This T cell receptor beta chain was documented in a study of cytomegalovirus exposure and HLA in healthy donors. Study observations and caveats: The listing of some 170 TCR beta chains classed them as cytomegalovirus-associated.

The CDR3 is 10 amino acids. The ends were cut back, 3 bases at V and 7 bases at J, with 4 bases in the middle. From germline, CDR1 is DFQATT and CDR2 SNEGSKA (reference sequence). Profiled with immunoSEQ multiplex PCR; TCRdb holds only in-frame clones, not every one. Of about 50,000 clones listed, more than 90% are singletons. A note on this clone: Its antigen is currently unknown.

The TCR comes from a man aged 18 to 35 in good health and CMV-seronegative. The chain uses TRBV20-1 and TRBJ2-1, with D unresolved. The sample consisted of PBMCs. The CDR3 here is CSARLNEQFF. The DNA for the CDR3 is TGCAGTGCTAGGCTAAATGAGCAGTTCTTC.